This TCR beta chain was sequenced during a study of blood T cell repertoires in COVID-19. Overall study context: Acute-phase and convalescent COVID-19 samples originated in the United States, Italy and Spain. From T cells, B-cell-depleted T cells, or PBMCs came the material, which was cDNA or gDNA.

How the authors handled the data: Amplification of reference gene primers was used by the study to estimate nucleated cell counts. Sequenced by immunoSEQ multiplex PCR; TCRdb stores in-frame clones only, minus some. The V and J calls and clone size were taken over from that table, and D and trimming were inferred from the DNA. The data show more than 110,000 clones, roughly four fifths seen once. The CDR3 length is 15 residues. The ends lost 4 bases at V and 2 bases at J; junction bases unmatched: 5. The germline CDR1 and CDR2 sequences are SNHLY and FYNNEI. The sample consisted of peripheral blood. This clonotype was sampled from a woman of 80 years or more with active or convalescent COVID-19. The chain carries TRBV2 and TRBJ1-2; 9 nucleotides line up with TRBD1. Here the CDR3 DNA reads TGTGCCAGCAGTGTAGTCGGACAGGGGAACTATGGCTACACCTTC. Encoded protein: CASSVVGQGNYGYTF.